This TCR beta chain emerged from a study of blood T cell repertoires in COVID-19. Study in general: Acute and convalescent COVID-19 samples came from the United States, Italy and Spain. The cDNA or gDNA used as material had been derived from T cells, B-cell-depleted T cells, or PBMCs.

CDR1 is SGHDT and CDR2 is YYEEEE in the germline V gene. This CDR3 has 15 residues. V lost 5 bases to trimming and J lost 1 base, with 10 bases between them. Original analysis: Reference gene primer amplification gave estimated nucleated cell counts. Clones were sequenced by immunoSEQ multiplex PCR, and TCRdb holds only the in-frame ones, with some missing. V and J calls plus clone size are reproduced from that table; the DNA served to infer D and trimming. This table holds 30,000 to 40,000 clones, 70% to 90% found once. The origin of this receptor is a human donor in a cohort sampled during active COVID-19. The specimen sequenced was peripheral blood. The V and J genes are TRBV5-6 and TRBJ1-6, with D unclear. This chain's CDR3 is CASSTGVSYNSPLHF. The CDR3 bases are TGTGCCAGCAGTACGGGAGTATCCTATAATTCACCCCTCCACTTT.